Detailed here is one T cell receptor beta chain. Its antigen is not identified. This sample stems from a study of T cells in Graves' hyperthyroidism and ophthalmopathy. Germline V gives CDR1 SGHVS, CDR2 FQNEAQ. The CDR3 has 11 amino acids. The V end was cut by 6 bases, the J end by 7 bases, with 8 bases between. The study, taken as a whole, reports: Before onset, by a median of approximately 5.9 months, the model predicted ophthalmopathy. Ophthalmopathy was told apart from stable hyperthyroidism by a 13 V-J model.

Amplified TCR beta CDR3 regions came from RNA transcripts. First-round RT-PCR of the TCR CDR3 relied on the HTBI primer set. TCRdb called the multiplex PCR reads again in MiXCR, with one record for every CDR3 protein. Here the sample spans approximately 430,000 distinct CDR3 sequences, 15% to 17% being singletons. This TCR came from a woman younger than 30 with Graves' hyperthyroidism. The rearrangement uses TRBV7-8 and TRBJ2-3; maybe TRBD1 (6 bases). The sequencing input was blood. The CDR3 reads CASSDRNTQYF. CDR3 DNA sequence: TGTGCCAGCAGTGACAGGAATACGCAGTATTTT.